The clone carrying this TCR beta chain was recorded many times. The antigen is not known. This sample was taken from a study of tumor and adjacent non-tumor tissue in lung cancer. Study-level background: The cohort had roughly 11 adenocarcinoma, 2 squamous cell and 1 small cell patients. Each sample yielded roughly 4.2 million productive TCRbeta reads on average. Findings of the study overall: Compared with tumor, normal lung showed significantly lower TCR diversity. Higher tumor TCR diversity was associated with shorter survival.

No cell sorting was done before RNA was extracted from the tissue. The CDR3 totals 14 residues. Germline CDR1 is MDHEN and CDR2 is SYDVKM. V shed 5 bases and J 4 bases; nucleotides not matched to a gene: 7. TCRbeta libraries were built with three rounds of nested PCR, modified from ARM-PCR. TCRdb redid the calling of the multiplex PCR reads with MiXCR, one entry per CDR3 protein. Among 90,000 to 110,000 distinct CDR3 sequences listed, roughly 77% were seen once. J is TRBJ1-2 and V is TRBV28, with 7 bases aligning to TRBD1. The TCR comes from an older woman with non-small cell lung cancer. The specimen was lung tumor tissue. CDR3 in amino acids: CASSTPGTAYGYTF. The CDR3 DNA reads TGTGCCAGCAGTACCCCCGGGACAGCCTATGGCTACACCTTC.